Presented here are 8 T cell receptor beta chains from one specimen sequenced in a study of graft-versus-host responses after intestinal transplantation. These receptors' antigens are unknown. The protocol was immunoSEQ multiplex PCR, while the TCRdb copy is restricted to in-frame clones and leaves out a portion. The top ten hold about 0.18% of the sample, which has under 150,000 clones, over 75% seen once. The source was unstimulated CD4+ T cells sorted from spleen or lymph node cells, collected before intestinal transplant. All receptors derive from a human donor who received an intestinal transplant.

The chain is built from TRBV19 and TRBJ1-1; 8 nucleotides agree with TRBD1. CDR3 length: 12 amino acids. Per the germline V gene, CDR1 is LNHDA and CDR2 is SQIVND (reference sequence). Trimming removed 6 bases from V and 9 bases from J; junction bases left unmatched: 6. CDR3 in amino acids: CASSGQGPKAFF. DNA for the CDR3: TGTGCCAGTAGCGGACAGGGCCCAAAAGCTTTCTTT.

The chain uses TRBV4-1 and TRBJ2-3, with D perhaps TRBD2 (5 bases). CDR3 length: 15 amino acids. Germline V gene data show CDR1 as MGHRA and CDR2 as YSYEKL. V lost 5 bases and J 1 base, leaving 13 bases between the germline ends. The CDR3 reads CASSSSPARTDTQYF. In nucleotides, the CDR3 is TGCGCCAGCAGCTCTAGCCCGGCCCGCACAGATACGCAGTATTTT.

This clone was recorded only once. The V call is TRBV2, the J call TRBJ2-6; no clear D gene. The germline V gene has CDR1 SNHLY and CDR2 FYNNEI. Deletions cut 2 bases from V and 0 bases from J, with 20 bases between. The CDR3 contains 20 residues. CDR3 in amino acids: CASSEMAVSAIYSGANVLTF. The CDR3 nucleotides are TGTGCCAGCAGTGAAATGGCGGTCAGTGCTATCTACTCTGGGGCCAACGTCCTGACTTTC.

This sequence joins TRBV7-6 and TRBJ2-3; no clear D. The CDR3 covers 13 residues. V lost 5 bases, J lost 4 bases, and 10 bases lay in between. Looked up from germline, CDR1 is SGHVS and CDR2 is FNYEAQ. DNA of the CDR3: TGTGCCAGCAGCGCCAGGAAGCCAGATACGCAGTATTTT. It is translated as CASSARKPDTQYF.

The chain joins TRBV9 to TRBJ2-5; 9 nucleotides agree with TRBD2. The end of the DNA aligns better with TRBJ2-7, so the J call may be wrong. The CDR3 has 17 amino acids. CDR1 is SGDLS, CDR2 YYNGEE, per germline. The CDR3 bases are TGTGCCAGCAGCGTAGCAGCGGGAGGCCGAAGCTCCTACGAGCAGTACTTC. It yields the protein CASSVAAGGRSSYEQYF.

The gene calls are TRBV4-3 and TRBJ2-1; D is unresolved. The CDR3 length is 16 residues. Deletions cut 0 bases from V and 5 bases from J, with 14 bases between. Germline V CDR1 and CDR2: LGHNA, YSLEER. The CDR3 DNA sequence: TGCGCCAGCAGCCAAGAAGGCACGACGGAGAACAATGAGCAGTTCTTC. Protein product: CASSQEGTTENNEQFF.

This clone was observed a few times. CDR3 DNA sequence: TGTGCCAGCAGTGCAGGGTTCACTGAAGCTTTCTTT. Protein sequence: CASSAGFTEAFF. The rearrangement joins TRBV6-1 to TRBJ1-1; perhaps TRBD1 as D (5 bases). CDR3 length: 12 residues. V was trimmed by 4 bases and J by 4 bases, leaving 7 bases between them. Germline values: CDR1 MNHNS, CDR2 SASEGT.

The chain couples TRBV6-5 to TRBJ2-6; TRBD2 matches 7 bases. V lost 2 bases and J lost 2; bases outside the gene matches: 0. Germline CDR1 MNHEY, CDR2 SVGAGI. The CDR3 length is 15 residues. The chain's CDR3 is CASSYRGAGANVLTF. The CDR3 DNA sequence: TGTGCCAGCAGTTACCGGGGGGCTGGGGCCAACGTCCTGACTTTC.